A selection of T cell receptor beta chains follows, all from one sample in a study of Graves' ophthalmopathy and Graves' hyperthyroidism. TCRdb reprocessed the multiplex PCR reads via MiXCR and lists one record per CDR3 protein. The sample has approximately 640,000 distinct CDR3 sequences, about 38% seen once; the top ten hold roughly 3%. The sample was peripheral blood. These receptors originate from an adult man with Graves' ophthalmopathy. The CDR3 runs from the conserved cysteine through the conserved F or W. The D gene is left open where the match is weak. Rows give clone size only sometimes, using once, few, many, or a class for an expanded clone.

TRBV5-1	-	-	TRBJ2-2	TGTGCCAGCAGCCCCTGGGAGTCCGGGGAGCTGTTTTTT	CASSPWESGELFF
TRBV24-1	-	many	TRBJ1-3	TGTGCCACCAGTGATTCCCCTGACTCTGGAAACACCATATATTTT	CATSDSPDSGNTIYF
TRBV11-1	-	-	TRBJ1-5	TGTGCTCAGTCCCCCCGGGTTAATCAGCCCCAGCATTTT	CAQSPRVNQPQHF
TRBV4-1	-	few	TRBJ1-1	TGCGCCAGCAGCCAGGGCGTACCCGAAGCTTTCTTT	CASSQGVPEAFF
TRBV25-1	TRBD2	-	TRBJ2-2	TGTGCCAGCAGCTTGGTCGAGCGGGGGACGTACACCGGGGAGCTGTTTTTT	CASSLVERGTYTGELFF
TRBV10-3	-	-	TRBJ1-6	TGTGCCATCAGTGAGTGGAGCGGTTCACCCCTCCACTTT	CAISEWSGSPLHF
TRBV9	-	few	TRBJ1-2	TGTGCCAGCAGCTCCGGTAGCGCCCGGGGAGCGAACTATGGCTACACCTTC	CASSSGSARGANYGYTF
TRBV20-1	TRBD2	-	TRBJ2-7	TGCAGTGCTAGCCTTCAGGGGGGACTAGCAGACTACGAGCAGTACTTC	CSASLQGGLADYEQYF
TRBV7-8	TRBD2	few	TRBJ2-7	TGTGCCAGCAGCCAATTACCCCTAGCGGGAGGGTTCTACGAGCAGTACTTC	CASSQLPLAGGFYEQYF
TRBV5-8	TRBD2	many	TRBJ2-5	TGTGCCAGCAGAAGCGCGGGGGGGCGAGAGACCCAGTACTTC	CASRSAGGRETQYF
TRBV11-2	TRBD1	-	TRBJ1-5	TGTGCCAGCAGAAAAAACCCCGGGACAGGGAATAAGGGGCCCCAGCATTTT	CASRKNPGTGNKGPQHF
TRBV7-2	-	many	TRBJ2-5	TGTGCCAGCAGCTTAGCGGGACGAGAGACCCAGTACTTC	CASSLAGRETQYF
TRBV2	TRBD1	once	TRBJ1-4	TGTGCCAGCGGGACAGACAATGAAAAACTGTTTTTT	CASGTDNEKLFF
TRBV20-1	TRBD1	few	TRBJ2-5	TGCAGTGCTAGAGATGTGGGACAGGGGGCAGGGTTGGAGACCCAGTACTTC	CSARDVGQGAGLETQYF
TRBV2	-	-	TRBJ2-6	TGTGCCAGCAGACTCCAGTCTTATGGGGCCAACGTCCTGACTTTC	CASRLQSYGANVLTF
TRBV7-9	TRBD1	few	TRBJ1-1	TGTGCCAGCAGCACCGGCCCTCAGGGGGCCGACACTGAAGCTTTCTTT	CASSTGPQGADTEAFF
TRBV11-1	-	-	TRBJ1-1	TGTGCCAGCAGGCTATACAGCCTAACTAACACTGGAGCTTTCTTT	CASRLYSLTNTGAFF
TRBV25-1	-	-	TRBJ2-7	TGTGCCAGCAGCTTAGGGACAAGCTCCTACGGGCAGTACTTC	CASSLGTSSYGQYF
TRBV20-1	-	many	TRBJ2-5	TGCAGTGCCATAGGGCTAGGGGAGACCCAGTACTTC	CSAIGLGETQYF
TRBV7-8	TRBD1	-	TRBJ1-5	TGTGCCAGCAGTCGTCAGGGGGCCAATCAGCCCCAGCATTTT	CASSRQGANQPQHF
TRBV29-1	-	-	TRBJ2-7	TGCAGCGAGCGTAGGTACGAGCAGTACTTC	CSERRYEQYF
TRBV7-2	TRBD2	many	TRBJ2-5	TGTGCCAGCAGCTCCGCCAGCCGGGAGGCAGAGACCCAGTACTTC	CASSSASREAETQYF
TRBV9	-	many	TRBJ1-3	TGTGCCAGCAGCGTAGGCGGGAACTCTGGAAACACCATATATTTT	CASSVGGNSGNTIYF
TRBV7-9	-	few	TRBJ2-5	TGTGCCTGGAGGAAGGACGGTCAAGAGACCCAGTACTTC	CAWRKDGQETQYF
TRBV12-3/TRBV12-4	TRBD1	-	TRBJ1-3	TGTGCCAGCAGGCGGGACAGGGGAGGAAACACCATATATTTT	CASRRDRGGNTIYF
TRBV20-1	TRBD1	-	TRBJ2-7	TGCAGCGCAACAAGGGACAGGGGCCTCGAGCAGTACTTC	CSATRDRGLEQYF
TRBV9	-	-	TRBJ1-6	TGTGCCAGCAGCCATCAAGGACTAAATTCACCCCTCCACTTT	CASSHQGLNSPLHF
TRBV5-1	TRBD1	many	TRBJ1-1	TGCGCCAGCAGCTTGGTGCCGTCAGGGGGCCTAGAGGACACTGAAGCTTTCTTT	CASSLVPSGGLEDTEAFF
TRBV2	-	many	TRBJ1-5	TGTGCCAGCAGTTTGAACCGGGACAACAATCAGCCCCAGCATTTT	CASSLNRDNNQPQHF
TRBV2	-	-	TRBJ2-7	TGTGCCAACGACAGGGTCACCGGCGGGAACCCGAACTTC	CANDRVTGGNPNF
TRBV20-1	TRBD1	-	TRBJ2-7	TGCAGTGCTACCGAATACGGGACAGGGGCGACCTACGAGCAGTACTTC	CSATEYGTGATYEQYF
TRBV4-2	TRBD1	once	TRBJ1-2	TGTGCCAGCCGCCCCGAGACAGGGGTCAATGGCTACACCTTC	CASRPETGVNGYTF
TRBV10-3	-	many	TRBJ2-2	TGTGCCATCAGTGGAGGGGGGTACACCGGGGAGCTGTTTTTT	CAISGGGYTGELFF
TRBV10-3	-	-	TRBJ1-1	TGTGCCATCACCCCGGGGGGCAGGGGCACTGAAGCTTTCTTT	CAITPGGRGTEAFF
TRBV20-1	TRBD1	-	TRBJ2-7	TGCAGTGCTAGAGCCGGGACAGGGTTTTACGAGCAGTACTTC	CSARAGTGFYEQYF
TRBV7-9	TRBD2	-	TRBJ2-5	TGTGCCAGCAGCTTAATAGCGGGAGGTGGAGAGACCCAGTACTTC	CASSLIAGGGETQYF
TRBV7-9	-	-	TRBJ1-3	TGTGTCAGCAGCTTGACCGACTTCCCTGGAAGCACCATATATTTT	CVSSLTDFPGSTIYF
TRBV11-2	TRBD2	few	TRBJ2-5	TGTGCCAGCAGCTTGACTAGCGTAGAGACCCAGTACTTC	CASSLTSVETQYF
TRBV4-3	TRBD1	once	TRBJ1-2	TGCGCCAGCAGCCAAGATTTGCCGGGACAGGTCTATGGCTACACCTTC	CASSQDLPGQVYGYTF
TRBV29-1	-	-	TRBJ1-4	TGCAGCGTTGGTGCATTAAGGATGGAAGAACTGTTTTTT	CSVGALRMEELFF
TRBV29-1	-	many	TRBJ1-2	TGCAGCGTAGAAGGGGACACGGGAGGCTACACCTTC	CSVEGDTGGYTF
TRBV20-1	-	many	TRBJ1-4	TGCAGTGCTAGGGGTCGGGAAAATAATGAAAAACTGTTTTTT	CSARGRENNEKLFF